These 20 T cell receptor beta chains came from one sample sequenced in a study of blood T cell repertoires in COVID-19. The table came from immunoSEQ multiplex PCR; TCRdb's copy has only in-frame clones and leaves some out. The data hold roughly 67,000 clones, with less than 90% observed a single time. The sequenced sample was peripheral blood. These receptors were obtained from a man aged 45-65 years with active COVID-19.

The chain has TRBV3-1 (or the pseudogene TRBV3-2) and TRBJ1-4; D ambiguous. The CDR3 runs to 16 residues. Germline values: CDR1 LGHDT, CDR2 YNNKEL (reference sequence). The V and J ends lost 1 base and 0 bases respectively, with 9 bases between them. CDR3 nucleotide sequence: TGTGCCAGCAGCCAAGCATCGGTTGCAACTAATGAAAAACTGTTTTTT. Protein product: CASSQASVATNEKLFF.

Here the CDR3 DNA reads TGTGCCAGCCATAGCGGGGGGGCCTCCTACAATGAGCAGTTCTTC. This encodes CASHSGGASYNEQFF. The V gene is TRBV9, the J gene TRBJ2-1, with 11 bases fitting TRBD2. This CDR3 spans 15 amino acids. The V and J ends lost 7 bases and 0 bases, in that order; junction bases with no gene match: 3. Germline V gene sequence: CDR1 SGDLS, CDR2 YYNGEE.

The rearrangement joins TRBV7-9 to TRBJ2-5, with a tentative D call TRBD1 (5 bases). The CDR3 extends over 15 amino acids. V lost 5 bases to trimming and J lost 2 bases, with 15 bases between them. Germline CDR1 reads SEHNR; CDR2 reads FQNEAQ (reference sequence). CDR3 residues: CASSRQVGRQETQYF. The CDR3 nucleotides read TGTGCCAGCAGCCGTCAGGTGGGGCGTCAAGAGACCCAGTACTTC.

This chain joins TRBV10-3 and TRBJ2-1, with a possible D match to TRBD2 (6 bases). The CDR3 length is 16 residues. V was cut by 2 bases and J by 0 bases, with 11 bases left in between. Germline V gives CDR1 ENHRY, CDR2 SYGVKD. The CDR3 nucleotides read TGTGCCATCAGTGAGGCGGGGAGGAGCTCCTACAATGAGCAGTTCTTC. It translates to CAISEAGRSSYNEQFF.

The chain uses TRBV12-3 or TRBV12-4 and TRBJ2-5; the match to TRBD1 covers 9 bases. V dropped 7 bases and J dropped 4; count of bases not matched to a gene: 4. The CDR3 totals 13 residues. The CDR3 coding sequence is TGTGCCAGCACCTGGACAGGGGCAGAGACCCAGTACTTC. This gives the protein CASTWTGAETQYF.

The rearrangement uses TRBV11-2 and TRBJ2-7; 9 bases are shared with TRBD2. Per the germline V gene, CDR1 is SGHAT and CDR2 is FQNNGV. Trimming removed 1 base from V and 5 bases from J; junction bases left unmatched: 6. The CDR3 totals 15 residues. This CDR3 reads CASSLVAGGRNEQYF. As DNA, the CDR3 is TGTGCCAGCAGCTTAGTGGCGGGGGGGCGTAACGAGCAGTACTTC.

The rearrangement uses TRBV20-1 and TRBJ1-2; weak D call: TRBD1 (5 bases). Trimming removed 6 bases at V and 2 bases at J, with 7 bases between. Germline V CDR1 and CDR2: DFQATT, SNEGSKA (reference sequence). The CDR3 is made up of 11 amino acids. The CDR3 bases are TGCAGTGCCCCAGGGAACTATGGCTACACCTTC. This gives the protein CSAPGNYGYTF.

This clone occurred once. CDR3 in DNA: TGTGCCAGCAGCCGAGGGAGCAATGAGCAGTTCTTC. This gives the protein CASSRGSNEQFF. The chain has TRBV7-9 and TRBJ2-1; weak D call: TRBD2 (5 bases). CDR3 length: 12 amino acids. V was clipped by 5 bases and J by 6 bases, with 8 bases between them. Germline V gene data show CDR1 as SEHNR and CDR2 as FQNEAQ (reference sequence). The whole variable domain, filled in from reference TRBV7-9 and TRBJ2-1, reads DTGVSQNPRHKITKRGQNVTFRCDPISEHNRLYWYRQTLGQGPEFLTYFQNEAQLEKSRLLSDRFSAERPKGSFSTLEIQRTEQGDSAMYLCASSRGSNEQFFGPGTRLTVL.

The DNA for the CDR3 is TGTGCCAGCAGTGGGACTAGCGGACGCTCCGCTAGCACAGATACGCAGTATTTT. This sequence encodes CASSGTSGRSASTDTQYF. The chain is built from TRBV2 and TRBJ2-3; 10 bases are a match to TRBD2. V lost 4 bases and J lost 0; bases outside the gene matches: 10. This CDR3 region has 18 residues. CDR1 and CDR2 (germline): SNHLY, FYNNEI.

The rearrangement joins TRBV15 to TRBJ2-2; TRBD2 might be the D (5 bases). In germline, CDR1 is LNHNV, CDR2 YYDKDF (reference sequence). The CDR3 runs 16 residues. V lost 0 bases, J lost 1 base, and 9 bases lay in between. The CDR3 DNA reads as TGTGCCACCAGCAGAGATGTTCGGGGGAACACCGGGGAGCTGTTTTTT. Translated: CATSRDVRGNTGELFF. The whole variable domain, remainder taken from reference TRBV15 and TRBJ2-2, is DAMVIQNPRYQVTQFGKPVTLSCSQTLNHNVMYWYQQKSSQAPKLLFHYYDKDFNNEADTPDNFQSRRPNTSFCFLDIRSPGLGDTAMYLCATSRDVRGNTGELFFGEGSRLTVL.

This clone has ten or more counts. This chain connects TRBV7-2 to TRBJ2-3, with 10 bases fitting TRBD2. V shed 4 bases and J 2 bases; nucleotides not matched to a gene: 9. CDR1 SGHTA and CDR2 FQGNSA come from the germline V gene. The CDR3 is made up of 17 amino acids. The CDR3 DNA reads as TGTGCCAGCAGCTCGTACTTTAGCGGGGGGACCACAGATACGCAGTATTTT. Its protein product is CASSSYFSGGTTDTQYF.

This clone has more than one count but fewer than ten. The chain recombines TRBV4-1 with TRBJ2-7; a weak D match, TRBD1 (6 bases). Germline loops: CDR1 MGHRA, CDR2 YSYEKL. This CDR3 is 13 amino acids long. Trimming took 5 bases from V and 1 from J, leaving 9 bases between them. Here the CDR3 reads CASSLQGSYEQYF. For the CDR3, the DNA is TGCGCCAGCAGCTTGCAGGGGTCCTACGAGCAGTACTTC.

In this sample, this clone turned up once. The chain uses TRBV6-6 and TRBJ2-5, with 7 bases lining up with TRBD1. This CDR3 is 12 amino acids long. Unmatched junction bases numbered 2, after V lost 5 bases and J lost 5 bases. Per germline, CDR1 MNHNY and CDR2 SVGAGI (reference sequence). The CDR3 loop is CASSPGQETQYF. In nucleotides, the CDR3 is TGTGCCAGCAGTCCGGGACAGGAGACCCAGTACTTC.

The chain recombines TRBV3-1 (or the pseudogene TRBV3-2) with TRBJ1-1; tentatively, D is TRBD1 (6 bases). This CDR3 spans 14 amino acids. Germline lookup yields CDR1 LGHDT and CDR2 YNNKEL (reference sequence). The V gene lost 1 base and the J gene lost 10 bases, with 16 bases spanning the gap. CDR3 DNA sequence: TGTGCCAGCAGCCAAGTTGGCAAAGGGGACACAGCTTTCTTT. Its translation: CASSQVGKGDTAFF.

This sequence joins TRBV21-1 and TRBJ1-5; the table's D call of TRBD1 was not tested on the DNA. TRBV21-1 is shown as a pseudogene. This CDR3 is built from 14 residues. The CDR3 DNA sequence: TGTGCCAGCAACTCGGGACAGGGGAATCAGCCCCAGCATTTT. Translating gives CASNSGQGNQPQHF.

The J gene is TRBJ2-7, the V gene TRBV5-4, with D tentatively TRBD2 (6 bases). CDR3 size: 11 residues. Between the trimmed V and J ends, which lost 2 bases and 7 bases, there was a span of 7 bases. CDR1 is SGHNT, CDR2 YYREEE, per germline (reference sequence). CDR3 nucleotide sequence: TGTGCCAGCAGCTTACGGGGGGAGCAGTACTTC. It is translated as CASSLRGEQYF.

J is TRBJ2-7 and V is TRBV2; D remains ambiguous. V gave up 6 bases and J gave up 4 bases, with 4 bases separating them. The CDR3 contains 10 residues. CDR1 and CDR2 from the germline V gene are SNHLY and FYNNEI. The CDR3 nucleotides are TGTGCCAGCAGGGAGTACGAGCAGTACTTC. Residues: CASREYEQYF. The variable domain in full, completed from reference TRBV2 and TRBJ2-7, reads EPEVTQTPSHQVTQMGQEVILRCVPISNHLYFYWYRQILGQKVEFLVSFYNNEISEKSEIFDDQFSVERPDGSNFTLKIRSTKLEDSAMYFCASREYEQYFGPGTRLTVT.

This clone was detected many times. V gene TRBV6-5 combines with J gene TRBJ1-6; 7 nucleotides agree with TRBD1. Germline V CDR1 and CDR2: MNHEY, SVGAGI. CDR3 length: 11 residues. J lost 13 bases, V lost 6 bases, and 3 bases had no gene match. The CDR3 sequence: CASSQGDPLHF. Here the CDR3 DNA reads TGTGCCAGCAGCCAGGGGGATCCCCTCCACTTT.

The chain has TRBV19 and TRBJ1-4, with unresolved D. Trimming stripped 4 bases from V and 6 bases from J, with 15 bases between. Per the germline V gene, CDR1 is LNHDA and CDR2 is SQIVND (reference sequence). This CDR3 has 15 amino acids. The CDR3 DNA follows: TGTGCCAGTAGTACCAGGACGGACTTACATGAAAAACTGTTTTTT. It translates to CASSTRTDLHEKLFF.

The V gene is TRBV5-3, the J gene TRBJ2-5, with a tentative D call TRBD1 (5 bases). Being an ORF, TRBV5-3 has a function that is uncertain. Trimming took 1 base from V and 4 from J, leaving 11 bases between them. The CDR3 covers 14 residues. CDR3 amino acids: CARSLSRARETQYF. The CDR3 region has the DNA TGTGCCAGAAGCTTGAGCAGGGCTAGAGAGACCCAGTACTTC.